The next 9 T cell receptor beta chains were all read from a single sample in a study of CD8+ T cells in alopecia areata. RNA extraction was followed by reverse transcription into cDNA, which acted as the sequencing template. TCRdb's table, derived via immunoSEQ multiplex PCR, lists solely in-frame clones and lacks some. This table holds fewer than 250,000 clones, 50% to 60% found once. This sample's treatment: oral pan-JAK inhibitor, 5-10 mg twice daily. The specimen was CD4+ T cells sorted from blood, collected at week 4, from a patient treated with tofacitinib. Every receptor here comes from a human donor with alopecia areata.

The chain couples TRBV19 to TRBJ2-2; 8 nucleotides agree with TRBD1. The CDR3 loop spans 15 amino acids. Trimming at V came to 1 base and at J to 3 bases, leaving 1 base not matched to a gene. Germline CDR1 reads LNHDA; CDR2 reads SQIVND (reference sequence). DNA of the CDR3: TGTGCCAGTAGTATAGTGACAGGGGACACCGGGGAGCTGTTTTTT. Translated: CASSIVTGDTGELFF. Full variable domain (outside the CDR3, taken from reference TRBV19 and TRBJ2-2): DGGITQSPKYLFRKEGQNVTLSCEQNLNHDAMYWYRQDPGQGLRLIYYSQIVNDFQKGDIAEGYSVSREKKESFPLTVTSAQKNPTAFYLCASSIVTGDTGELFFGEGSRLTVL.

This clone was detected a few times. The chain has TRBV21-1 and TRBJ2-7. TRBV21-1 is flagged as a pseudogene. The CDR3 is 13 amino acids. CDR3 amino acids: CASRRTGTYEQYF. In nucleotides, the CDR3 is TGTGCCAGCCGACGGACCGGAACCTACGAGCAGTACTTC.

This chain joins TRBV5-1 and TRBJ2-5; D is uncertain. Trimming removed 3 bases from V and 7 bases from J, with 13 bases in between. The CDR3 is made up of 13 amino acids. In germline, CDR1 is SGHRS, CDR2 YFSETQ. CDR3 sequence reads: CASSSGRIGTQYF. CDR3 DNA sequence: TGCGCCAGCAGCTCAGGACGGATTGGGACCCAGTACTTC.

This clone was recorded a few times. The chain carries TRBV29-1 and TRBJ2-1, with TRBD1 matching over 10 bases. Per the germline V gene, CDR1 is SQVTM and CDR2 is ANQGSEA. J gave up 8 bases and V 8 bases, and 12 bases lay outside the gene matches. This CDR3 is 14 amino acids long. The DNA of the CDR3 is TGCAGCTCTATTCCGGGACAGGGGCGCGATGAGCAGTTCTTC. Translating it yields CSSIPGQGRDEQFF.

V gene TRBV11-2 combines with J gene TRBJ2-3, with a weak D call TRBD1 (5 bases). Germline V CDR1 and CDR2: SGHAT, FQNNGV. V was clipped by 5 bases and J by 4 bases, with 16 bases between them. This CDR3 has 15 residues. The CDR3: CASSPRAVGADTQYF. CDR3 nucleotide sequence: TGTGCCAGCAGCCCCAGGGCAGTGGGCGCAGATACGCAGTATTTT.

The chain recombines TRBV7-2 with TRBJ2-7; possible D gene TRBD1, 5 bases. CDR1 and CDR2 from the germline V gene are SGHTA and FQGNSA. Between the trimmed V and J ends, which lost 5 bases and 0 bases, there was a span of 11 bases. This CDR3 has 14 residues. CDR3 protein: CASSLSRGSYEQYF. The CDR3 nucleotides read TGTGCCAGCAGCCTGTCTAGGGGCTCCTACGAGCAGTACTTC.

This clone turned up a few times. The chain couples TRBV5-1 to TRBJ2-1, with D possibly matching TRBD2 (6 bases). This CDR3 is built from 14 residues. The germline V gene encodes CDR1 SGHRS and CDR2 YFSETQ. In DNA form, the CDR3 reads TGCGCTTCCGGGGCGGGAAACTCCTACAATGAGCAGTTCTTC. Its protein product is CASGAGNSYNEQFF.

The genes are TRBV11-3 and TRBJ2-2; D might be TRBD1 (5 bases). V lost 5 bases to trimming and J lost 6 bases, with 10 bases between them. Germline CDR1 and CDR2: SGHNT and YENEEA. This CDR3 spans 13 amino acids. CDR3 region: CASSARVAGELFF. In nucleotides, the CDR3 is TGTGCCAGCAGCGCCAGGGTGGCCGGGGAGCTGTTTTTT.

This clone occurred once. The CDR3 sequence: CASSFGSSSYNEQFF. CDR3 sequence (DNA): TGCGCCAGCAGCTTCGGCAGCAGCTCCTACAATGAGCAGTTCTTC. The chain recombines TRBV5-1 with TRBJ2-1; D is ambiguous. Trimming left V 2 bases short and J 0 bases short, with 9 bases between. Looked up from germline, CDR1 is SGHRS and CDR2 is YFSETQ. The CDR3 has 15 amino acids.